These 4 T cell receptor beta chains were all obtained from the same sample, sequenced in a study of T cell responses to AZD1222 COVID-19 vaccine. The repertoire was sequenced with immunoSEQ multiplex PCR; TCRdb's copy has only in-frame clones and lacks some. The sample yields 95,000 to 100,000 clones, approximately 90% seen once. The sample consisted of peripheral blood, taken on day 0 of AZD1222 vaccination. Receptor source: an adult in good health.

The V and J genes are TRBV7-9 and TRBJ1-6, with 9 bases lining up with TRBD1. CDR1 SEHNR and CDR2 FQNEAQ come from the germline V gene (reference sequence). CDR3 length: 15 residues. J was trimmed by 13 bases and V by 3 bases; bases with no gene match: 10. CDR3 nucleotides: TGTGCCAGCAGCTTCCCGGGACAGGGCAAAATGCCCCTCCACTTT. It translates to CASSFPGQGKMPLHF.

The chain uses TRBV19 and TRBJ2-5; tentatively, D is TRBD2 (6 bases). The germline gives CDR1 LNHDA, CDR2 SQIVND (reference sequence). The CDR3 extends over 15 amino acids. V dropped 9 bases and J dropped 1 base, with 18 bases sitting between them. DNA for the CDR3: TGTGCCAGCACCCCTGGTCGGGAGTTCCAAGAGACCCAGTACTTC. It codes for CASTPGREFQETQYF.

The CDR3 here is CASRAIPGQGKGETQYF. The CDR3 DNA is TGTGCCAGCAGGGCAATCCCGGGACAGGGGAAGGGGGAGACCCAGTACTTC. J is TRBJ2-5 and V is TRBV2; TRBD1 agrees at 10 bases. Trimming removed 6 bases from V and 5 bases from J; junction bases left unmatched: 15. Germline CDR1 SNHLY, CDR2 FYNNEI. There are 17 residues in the CDR3.

The chain carries TRBV5-4 and TRBJ2-3; 10 nucleotides match TRBD2. The CDR3 is 15 residues long. Germline CDR1 reads SGHNT; CDR2 reads YYREEE (reference sequence). The V segment lost 0 bases and the J segment 4 bases; nucleotides outside the gene matches: 2. CDR3 sequence (DNA): TGTGCCAGCAGCTTGGGGCTAGCGGGGGCAGATACGCAGTATTTT. It is translated as CASSLGLAGADTQYF.